The sequence of this T cell receptor beta chain was determined in a study of cytomegalovirus exposure and HLA in healthy donors. The assay was immunoSEQ multiplex PCR, and TCRdb's table has in-frame clones only and misses some. The sample lists 100,000 to 150,000 clones; approximately 90% were seen once. Points on this clone: The target antigen is unknown.

Study conclusions and caveats: The study put 150 or so TCR beta chains on its list as cytomegalovirus-associated. Whilst most TCR sequences proved rare, a subset of public TCRs occurred across many donors.

The CDR3 has 17 residues. Trimming cost V 3 bases and J 0 bases, with 18 bases left between them. The germline CDR1 and CDR2 sequences are KGHSH and LQKENI. The chain recombines TRBV18 with TRBJ2-7; possible D gene TRBD2, 5 bases. The source material was PBMCs. The sequence was obtained from a woman aged 18-35 years in good health and CMV-seronegative. CDR3 bases: TGTGCCAGCTCACCCCTGGCTGCCCTGGGGAGCTCCTACGAGCAGTACTTC. It encodes CASSPLAALGSSYEQYF. Full variable domain (outside the CDR3, taken from reference TRBV18 and TRBJ2-7): NAGVMQNPRHLVRRRGQEARLRCSPMKGHSHVYWYRQLPEEGLKFMVYLQKENIIDESGMPKERFSAEFPKEGPSILRIQQVVRGDSAAYFCASSPLAALGSSYEQYFGPGTRLTVT.